The text below deals with one T cell receptor (beta chain). Its specificity is unknown. The sample comes from a study of graft-versus-host responses after intestinal transplantation. Overall study: Multivisceral, liver-intestinal, or isolated intestinal transplants were given to recipients. Every transplant recipient was induced with anti-thymocyte globulin, then maintained on tacrolimus and steroids for two to four years. General study results and limits: Recipient marrow showed GvH clones, some seen first in ileum or blood.

Some clones are missing from TCRdb's copy, which holds only in-frame ones; the method was immunoSEQ multiplex PCR. The repertoire holds some 41,000 clones, with about 90% as singletons. Per germline, CDR1 SNHLY and CDR2 FYNNEI. The CDR3 consists of 14 residues. V was shortened by 2 bases and J by 3 bases, with 10 bases between the two germline ends. The sample in question was PBMCs, obtained around 43 weeks after intestinal transplant. The receptor was isolated from a human patient who received an intestinal transplant, so some T cells may come from the graft donor. V and J are TRBV2 and TRBJ2-5; D is possibly TRBD2 (6 bases). CDR3 amino acids: CASSESGYKETQYF. The CDR3 nucleotides are TGTGCCAGCAGTGAAAGCGGGTACAAAGAGACCCAGTACTTC.